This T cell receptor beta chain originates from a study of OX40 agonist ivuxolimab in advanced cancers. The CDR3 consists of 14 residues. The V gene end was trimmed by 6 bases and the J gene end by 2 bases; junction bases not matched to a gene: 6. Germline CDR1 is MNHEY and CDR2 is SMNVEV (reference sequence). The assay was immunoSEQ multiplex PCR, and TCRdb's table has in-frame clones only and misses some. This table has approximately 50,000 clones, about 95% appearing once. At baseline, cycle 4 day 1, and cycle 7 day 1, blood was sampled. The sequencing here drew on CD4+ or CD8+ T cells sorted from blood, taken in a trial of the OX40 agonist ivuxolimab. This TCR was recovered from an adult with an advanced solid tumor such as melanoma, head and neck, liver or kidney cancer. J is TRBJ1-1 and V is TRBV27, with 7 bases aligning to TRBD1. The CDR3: CASRLTGFNTEAFF. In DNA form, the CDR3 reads TGTGCCAGCAGGCTGACAGGGTTCAACACTGAAGCTTTCTTT.